The source of this TCR beta chain is a study of vaccination effects on CD4 cells after COVID-19. A note on this clone: The antigen is not known.

Viral peptide pools were used in the ViraFEST assay to expand antigen-specific CD4+ T cells, and sequencing came afterward. Subsequent to a culture period of under twelve days, CD4+ T cells were isolated. No vaccinee had earlier SARS-CoV-2 infection, and nucleocapsid antibodies were negative. This CDR3 contains 18 residues. V dropped 3 bases and J dropped 8; count of bases not matched to a gene: 20. Germline V gene data show CDR1 as SGHRS and CDR2 as YFSETQ. Clones were sequenced by immunoSEQ multiplex PCR, and TCRdb holds only the in-frame ones, with some missing. The table includes 77,000 or so clones, 60% to 85% detected once.

V usage is TRBV5-1 and J usage is TRBJ2-1; 7 bases match TRBD2. The receptor comes from a human donor who received a COVID-19 vaccine. The material was CD4+ T cells from PBMCs cultured with SARS-CoV-2 spike peptides, obtained before COVID-19 vaccination. The CDR3 loop is CASSWGGGGPLVVDEQFF. The CDR3 coding sequence is TGCGCCAGCAGCTGGGGCGGCGGGGGACCTTTGGTGGTGGATGAGCAGTTCTTC.